This is a list of T cell receptor beta chains from one sample in a study of cytomegalovirus exposure and HLA in healthy donors. Here immunoSEQ multiplex PCR was the method, and the copy in TCRdb shows in-frame clones only, minus some. The data contain around 150,000 clones, more than 75% of them singletons. Sequencing was carried out using PBMCs. The receptor source for this set is a male donor in good health and CMV-seronegative. Both conserved end residues are part of each CDR3. A D gene is named only where the DNA matches it firmly. Rows may omit the clone size; those that give it use once, few, many or a size class.

J gene | CDR3 length | D gene | clone size | V gene | CDR3 DNA | CDR3 protein
TRBJ2-1 | 14 | TRBD2 | - | TRBV7-3 | TGTGCCAGCAGCCCCGGACTAGCGGGGGCTGAGCAGTTCTTC | CASSPGLAGAEQFF
TRBJ2-6 | 19 | - | once | TRBV4-3 | TGCGCCAGCAGCCAAGCCCTCGGGGGAGCTCTCTCTGGGGCCAACGTCCTGACTTTC | CASSQALGGALSGANVLTF
TRBJ1-2 | 15 | - | - | TRBV9 | TGTGCCAGCAGCGTAACGGACAGCCCTAATTATGGCTACACCTTC | CASSVTDSPNYGYTF
TRBJ2-1 | 14 | - | - | TRBV11-2 | TGTGCCAGCAGCTTAGTCCAGGGGGGTAATGAGCAGTTCTTC | CASSLVQGGNEQFF
TRBJ2-6 | 16 | - | - | TRBV29-1 | TGCAGCGCCAGCTTACAGGTCCGCTCTGGGGCCAACGTCCTGACTTTC | CSASLQVRSGANVLTF
TRBJ1-1 | 13 | - | - | TRBV19 | TGTGCCAGTAGTATAGTAATGAACACTGAAGCTTTCTTT | CASSIVMNTEAFF
TRBJ2-1 | 13 | - | once | TRBV15 | TGTGCCACCAGCAGATTACAGGGTATCGCGCAGTTCTTC | CATSRLQGIAQFF
TRBJ1-2 | 12 | - | - | TRBV28 | TGTGCCAGCAGACTTTATAACTATGGCTACACCTTC | CASRLYNYGYTF
TRBJ2-1 | 18 | - | - | TRBV5-5 | TGTGCCAGCAGCTTGGTGGGGGGACCGTCAAGCTCCTACAATGAGCAGTTCTTC | CASSLVGGPSSSYNEQFF
TRBJ1-2 | 13 | TRBD1 | - | TRBV9 | TGTGCCAGCAGCCCGACAGGGTTTGAGGGCTACACCTTC | CASSPTGFEGYTF
TRBJ2-1 | 15 | TRBD2 | - | TRBV15 | TGTGCCACCAGCAGAGTAGATTCTAGCGGGGGGGGGCAGTTCTTC | CATSRVDSSGGGQFF
TRBJ1-4 | 14 | - | - | TRBV30 | TGTGCCTGGAGCCCAGATGCAACTAATGAAAAACTGTTTTTT | CAWSPDATNEKLFF
TRBJ2-1 | 14 | - | - | TRBV7-2 | TGTGCCAGCAGCTTAGGTCAGGGCCACAATGAGCAGTTCTTC | CASSLGQGHNEQFF
TRBJ1-1 | 15 | - | - | TRBV29-1 | TGCAGCGTTGCCACAGGTCCCAGGAGAAACACTGAAGCTTTCTTT | CSVATGPRRNTEAFF
TRBJ1-2 | 14 | TRBD1 | - | TRBV6-1 | TGTGCCAGCAGGGCGGACCAGGGGGCGGGTGGCTACACCTTC | CASRADQGAGGYTF
TRBJ1-2 | 18 | - | - | TRBV4-3 | TGCGCCAGCAGCCAAGAGATAAGGGAAGACAGACCCTACTATGGCTACACCTTC | CASSQEIREDRPYYGYTF
TRBJ2-6 | 17 | - | - | TRBV7-2 | TGTGCCAGCAGCTTCGGACGGGGAGCTATGGGGGCCAACGTCCTGACTTTC | CASSFGRGAMGANVLTF
TRBJ2-7 | 15 | TRBD1 | few | TRBV30 | TGTGCCTGGAGTGTATCCCCCGGGACAGTCTTTGCCCAACACTTC | CAWSVSPGTVFAQHF
TRBJ1-2 | 16 | - | - | TRBV4-3 | TGCGCCAGCAGCCAAGAATTGCGGCGGGGGGGGGATGGCTACACCTTC | CASSQELRRGGDGYTF
TRBJ1-1 | 18 | - | once | TRBV27 | TGTGCCAGCAGTTTAAGAGGACAGCGGTATGATTCGGTAGCTGAAGCTTTCTTT | CASSLRGQRYDSVAEAFF
TRBJ2-4 | 17 | TRBD1 | - | TRBV7-9 | TGTGCCAGCAGCCCCGTTACAGGGGGCGCGAAAGAGAACATTCAGTACTTC | CASSPVTGGAKENIQYF
TRBJ2-7 | 17 | TRBD2 | - | TRBV7-2 | TGTGCCAGCAGCTTAGGCCCGCTAGCGGGGGGGCCCAACGAGCAGTACTTC | CASSLGPLAGGPNEQYF
TRBJ2-3 | 17 | - | - | TRBV4-3 | TGCGCCAGCAGCCCGAGTGGAGGGGAATTTGGCACAGATACGCAGTATTTT | CASSPSGGEFGTDTQYF
TRBJ1-2 | 15 | TRBD1 | - | TRBV7-2 | TGTGCCAGCGGAAGGATGGACAGGGTGGCCTATGGCTACACCTTC | CASGRMDRVAYGYTF
TRBJ1-5 | 14 | - | - | TRBV6-6 | TGTGCCAGCAGGGCGGGAAGGGAGGGACAGCCCCAGCATTTT | CASRAGREGQPQHF
TRBJ2-7 | 16 | - | once | TRBV6-5 | TGTGCCAGCAGTTACGTCGCGGGGCCGGGGTCCTACGAGCAGTACTTC | CASSYVAGPGSYEQYF
TRBJ2-3 | 15 | - | - | TRBV6-1 | TGTGCCAGCAGTGAAGGTCAGGGGGGCGCAGATACGCAGTATTTT | CASSEGQGGADTQYF
TRBJ1-2 | 12 | - | few | TRBV14 | TGTGCCAGCAGCACCGGGGACTATGGCTACACCTTC | CASSTGDYGYTF
TRBJ1-1 | 16 | - | - | TRBV5-1 | TGCGCCAGCAGCTTGGGGGTAGGGAGTATGAACACTGAAGCTTTCTTT | CASSLGVGSMNTEAFF
TRBJ1-5 | 13 | - | - | TRBV19 | TGTGCCAGTAGTATGTGGGAGTATCAGCCCCAGCATTTT | CASSMWEYQPQHF
TRBJ1-3 | 15 | - | - | TRBV5-8 | TGTGCCAGCAGCTTGATCCGGAGCTCTGGAAACACCATATATTTT | CASSLIRSSGNTIYF
TRBJ2-7 | 15 | - | - | TRBV11-2 | TGTGCCAGCAGCTGGACCGAGGCGGGGTCCTACGAGCAGTACTTC | CASSWTEAGSYEQYF
TRBJ1-5 | 16 | TRBD1 | - | TRBV7-2 | TGTGCCAGCAGCTGGACCGGGACAGGGTACAATCAGCCCCAGCATTTT | CASSWTGTGYNQPQHF
TRBJ2-3 | 15 | TRBD1 | - | TRBV9 | TGTGCCAGCAGCGCCTCGACAGGGAACACAGATACGCAGTATTTT | CASSASTGNTDTQYF
TRBJ1-1 | 14 | - | - | TRBV19 | TGTGCCAGTAGTATTCAGACGGGGAACACTGAAGCTTTCTTT | CASSIQTGNTEAFF
TRBJ1-1 | 12 | - | - | TRBV5-6 | TGTGCCAGCAGCTGGCAGAACACTGAAGCTTTCTTT | CASSWQNTEAFF
TRBJ1-2 | 15 | - | - | TRBV7-3 | TGTGCCAGCAGCTCTGACCCGGGGAGCGGCTATGGCTACACCTTC | CASSSDPGSGYGYTF
TRBJ2-2 | 15 | TRBD2 | few | TRBV19 | TGTGCCAGTACCAATCTAGCGGGGAATGCCGGGGAGCTGTTTTTT | CASTNLAGNAGELFF
TRBJ1-1 | 12 | - | - | TRBV5-1 | TGCGCCAGCAGCCTAGGACTGGGAGGGGCTTTCTTT | CASSLGLGGAFF
TRBJ1-6 | 13 | - | - | TRBV29-1 | TGCAGCGTTGGACAGGATCTAGATTCACCCCTCCACTTT | CSVGQDLDSPLHF
TRBJ1-4 | 15 | TRBD1 | - | TRBV29-1 | TGCAGCGGTCGCAAAGGGACAGCAACTAATGAAAAACTGTTTTTT | CSGRKGTATNEKLFF
TRBJ1-1 | 13 | TRBD1 | few | TRBV5-6 | TGTGCCAGCACCTTGACAGGGGGAACTGAAGCTTTCTTT | CASTLTGGTEAFF
TRBJ2-7 | 17 | TRBD2 | - | TRBV4-3 | TGCGCCAGCAGCCCCGGCCGGACTAGCGTGAGCTCCTACGAGCAGTACTTC | CASSPGRTSVSSYEQYF
TRBJ1-5 | 15 | - | - | TRBV10-3 | TGTGCCATCGGGCAGGGGCCTCAAACCTATCAGCCCCAGCATTTT | CAIGQGPQTYQPQHF
TRBJ1-4 | 15 | - | - | TRBV6-5 | TGTGCCAGCAGTCCGCGGGTCCGCACTAATGAAAAACTGTTTTTT | CASSPRVRTNEKLFF
TRBJ1-2 | 14 | - | - | TRBV27 | TGTGCCAGCAGTAAATACGACGGGAACTATGGCTACACCTTC | CASSKYDGNYGYTF
TRBJ2-7 | 15 | TRBD1 | - | TRBV10-1 | TGCGCCAGCATAAAATGGGCACAGGGGTTTTGCGAGCAGTACTTC | CASIKWAQGFCEQYF
TRBJ1-1 | 15 | - | few | TRBV29-1 | TGCAGCGCCGCAATAACCCGGGGGAGGGTACCTGAAGCTTTCTTT | CSAAITRGRVPEAFF
TRBJ2-6 | 16 | - | - | TRBV6-5 | TGTGCCAGCAGTTACTCTGGGGCGTGGGGGGCCAACGTCCTGACTTTC | CASSYSGAWGANVLTF
TRBJ2-1 | 12 | - | - | TRBV4-1 | TGCGCCAGCAGCCAAGATAGAGATGAGCAGTTCTTC | CASSQDRDEQFF
TRBJ1-1 | 14 | - | - | TRBV9 | TGTGCCAGCAGCCCCGAAGGGGGAGCGACTGAAGCCTTCTTT | CASSPEGGATEAFF
TRBJ2-2 | 15 | - | few | TRBV30 | TGTGCCTGGAGTGGATTTGCGGACCGGGGAGGGGAGCTGTTTTTT | CAWSGFADRGGELFF
TRBJ1-5 | 12 | - | few | TRBV18 | TGTGCCAGCTCAGAAAGGGGCCAGCCCCAGCATTTT | CASSERGQPQHF
TRBJ2-7 | 15 | TRBD1 | once | TRBV9 | TGTGCCAGCAGCGTACGCGGGACAGGGTCTGCCGAGCAGTACTTC | CASSVRGTGSAEQYF
TRBJ2-4 | 15 | - | - | TRBV11-2 | TGTGCCAGCAGCTCCCCCCGCGTCGCGGGAAACATTCAGTACTTC | CASSSPRVAGNIQYF
TRBJ1-6 | 15 | - | - | TRBV28 | TGTGCCAGCACCGCGGCAGGGCTCTATAATTCACCCCTCCACTTT | CASTAAGLYNSPLHF